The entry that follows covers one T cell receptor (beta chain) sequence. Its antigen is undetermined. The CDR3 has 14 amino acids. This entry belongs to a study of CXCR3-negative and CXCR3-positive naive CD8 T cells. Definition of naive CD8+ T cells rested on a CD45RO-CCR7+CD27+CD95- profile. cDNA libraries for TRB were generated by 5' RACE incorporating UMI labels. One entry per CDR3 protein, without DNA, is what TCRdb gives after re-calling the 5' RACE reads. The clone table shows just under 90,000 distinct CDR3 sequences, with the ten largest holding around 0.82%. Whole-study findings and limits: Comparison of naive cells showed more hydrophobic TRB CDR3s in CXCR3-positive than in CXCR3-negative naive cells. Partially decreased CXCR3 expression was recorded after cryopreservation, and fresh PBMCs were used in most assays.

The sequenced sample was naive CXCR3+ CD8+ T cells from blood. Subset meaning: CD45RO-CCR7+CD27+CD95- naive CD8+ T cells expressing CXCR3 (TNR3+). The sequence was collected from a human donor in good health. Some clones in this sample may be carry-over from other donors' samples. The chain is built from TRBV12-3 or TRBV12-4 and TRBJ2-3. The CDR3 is CASSQLGSTDTQYF.